This TCR beta chain came from a study of CD8+ T cells in alopecia areata. The overall study: Twice daily, treated patients received 5 to 10 mg of oral tofacitinib.

General study findings and limits: Sequencing of scalp samples also captures resident alphabeta T cells of normal skin.

A few counts support this clone. Its antigen is currently unknown. The CDR3 length is 12 residues. The V end lost 4 bases, the J end lost 3 bases, and 6 bases lay between the germline ends. Germline-derived CDR1 and CDR2 are SGDLS and YYNGEE. cDNA serving as the sequencing template came from extracted, reverse transcribed RNA. TCRdb keeps only in-frame clones here, not all; method: immunoSEQ multiplex PCR. Altogether more than 150,000 clones are present, 40% to 60% being singletons, with the ten largest covering 15% to 20%. Obtained from alopecia areata patients were lesional scalp punch biopsies along with peripheral blood.

The source of this sequence is a human donor with alopecia areata. This material consisted of CD8+ T cells sorted from blood, taken at week 0. This sequence joins TRBV9 and TRBJ2-3; no firm D call. This CDR3 is CASSPRTDTQYF. CDR3 DNA: TGTGCCAGCAGCCCCCGGACAGATACGCAGTATTTT. Combining the CDR3 with reference TRBV9 and TRBJ2-3 gives the whole variable domain DSGVTQTPKHLITATGQRVTLRCSPRSGDLSVYWYQQSLDQGLQFLIQYYNGEERAKGNILERFSAQQFPDLHSELNLSSLELGDSALYFCASSPRTDTQYFGPGTRLTVL.